The 13 T cell receptor beta chains below were found in one sample sequenced in a study of blood T cell repertoires in COVID-19. Here immunoSEQ multiplex PCR was the method, and the copy in TCRdb shows in-frame clones only, minus some. The sample includes 72,000 or so clones, around 83% seen only once; the top ten take 35% to 40%. The specimen was peripheral blood. Receptor source: a woman older than 75 with active or convalescent COVID-19.

This rearrangement joins TRBV12-3 or TRBV12-4 to TRBJ2-7; D might be TRBD1 (5 bases). Trimming stripped 6 bases from V and 4 bases from J, with 10 bases between. The CDR3 sequence is 12 residues long. The CDR3 reads CASSRQGYEQYF. In DNA, the CDR3 is TGTGCCAGCAGCCGCCAGGGTTACGAGCAGTACTTC.

The V and J genes are TRBV6-1 and TRBJ1-2; D not resolved. CDR3 size: 12 residues. Germline-derived CDR1 and CDR2 are MNHNS and SASEGT. Between the trimmed V and J ends, which lost 1 base and 5 bases, there was a span of 5 bases. The CDR3 region has the DNA TGTGCCAGCAGTGAAGACTATTATGGCTACACCTTC. Translated: CASSEDYYGYTF.

This clone was detected only once. The chain has TRBV6-1 and TRBJ1-2, with a possible D match to TRBD1 (5 bases). V shed 2 bases and J shed 7 bases, with 11 bases lying between them. The CDR3 spans 13 residues. Germline CDR1 reads MNHNS; CDR2 reads SASEGT. The CDR3 loop is CASSEQGGVGYTF. CDR3 coding DNA: TGTGCCAGCAGTGAACAGGGAGGCGTTGGCTACACCTTC.

DNA of the CDR3: TGTGCCATCAGTGAGGACAGGGGGTCCACTGAAGCTTTCTTT. This encodes CAISEDRGSTEAFF. This chain connects TRBV10-3 to TRBJ1-1, with TRBD1 identical over 9 bases. The CDR3 consists of 14 residues. Germline loops: CDR1 ENHRY, CDR2 SYGVKD. Trimming took 2 bases from V and 4 from J; bases not matched to a gene: 2.

This CDR3 reads CASKRVQGNEQFF. CDR3 nucleotide sequence: TGTGCCAGCAAACGGGTCCAGGGGAATGAGCAGTTCTTC. The chain links TRBV2 to TRBJ2-1, with a possible D match to TRBD1 (6 bases). This CDR3 comprises 13 residues. Germline V CDR1 and CDR2: SNHLY, FYNNEI. Trimming removed 7 bases from V and 7 bases from J, with 14 bases in between.

The CDR3 protein is CASSPGTASRPQHF. The CDR3 DNA follows: TGTGCCAGCAGTCCCGGGACAGCCTCCCGGCCCCAGCATTTT. The chain couples TRBV28 to TRBJ1-5; 7 bases map to TRBD1. With 5 bases clipped from V and 9 bases from J, the junction kept 10 bases outside the gene matches. The germline V gene has CDR1 MDHEN and CDR2 SYDVKM. The CDR3 sequence is 14 residues long.

This chain links TRBV20-1 with TRBJ2-1; D remains unclear. This CDR3 is built from 11 residues. With 1 base removed from V and 10 bases from J, the gap between germline ends came to 8 bases. Germline CDR1 is DFQATT and CDR2 is SNEGSKA (reference sequence). The DNA of the CDR3 is TGCAGTGCTAGAGTTCGGTGGGAGCAGTTCTTC. It encodes CSARVRWEQFF.

The rearrangement links TRBV5-1 to TRBJ2-3; D ambiguous. The germline CDR1 and CDR2 sequences are SGHRS and YFSETQ. CDR3 size: 14 residues. The ends were cut back, 5 bases at V and 0 bases at J, with 10 bases in the middle. This CDR3 is CASRSTASTDTQYF. The CDR3 bases are TGCGCCAGCAGGTCAACAGCTAGCACAGATACGCAGTATTTT.

This chain connects TRBV28 to TRBJ2-1; 7 bases line up with TRBD1. There are 14 residues in the CDR3. The trim removed 4 bases at V and 5 bases at J, leaving 5 bases unmatched. Per germline, CDR1 MDHEN and CDR2 SYDVKM. CDR3 sequence (DNA): TGTGCCAGCAGTTCAAACGACAGGGACAATGAGCAGTTCTTC. Protein sequence: CASSSNDRDNEQFF.

The chain uses TRBV4-3 and TRBJ1-3; D gene ambiguous. The CDR3 is made up of 16 amino acids. V shed 0 bases and J shed 2 bases, with 11 bases lying between them. CDR1 and CDR2 (germline): LGHNA, YSLEER. The CDR3 DNA reads as TGCGCCAGCAGCCAAGATCTCGGGGATACTGGAAACACCATATATTTT. The encoded protein is CASSQDLGDTGNTIYF.

The rearrangement uses TRBV11-2 and TRBJ1-1; 7 bases agree with TRBD1. The CDR3 sequence is 13 residues long. The V segment lost 7 bases and the J segment 3 bases; nucleotides outside the gene matches: 5. Germline V gene sequence: CDR1 SGHAT, CDR2 FQNNGV. The CDR3 loop reads CASKFQGDTEAFF. The CDR3 coding sequence is TGTGCCAGCAAATTCCAGGGGGACACTGAAGCTTTCTTT.

The chain employs TRBV6-6 and TRBJ2-1, with 11 bases identical to TRBD1. The germline gives CDR1 MNHNY, CDR2 SVGAGI (reference sequence). The CDR3 totals 14 residues. The V gene end was trimmed by 6 bases and the J gene end by 8 bases; junction bases not matched to a gene: 6. CDR3 in DNA: TGTGCCAGCAGACCGGGACAGGGGGTCGATGAGCAGTTCTTC. Its protein is CASRPGQGVDEQFF.

Worth noting for this clone: The sample contains more than one DNA sequence encoding this CDR3. The chain couples TRBV7-9 to TRBJ1-1, with 9 bases identical to TRBD1. V gave up 3 bases and J gave up 1 base; unmatched junction bases: 0. CDR1 is SEHNR, CDR2 FQNEAQ, per germline (reference sequence). The CDR3 totals 14 residues. CDR3 coding DNA: TGTGCCAGCAGCTTGGGACAGGGGAACACTGAAGCTTTCTTT. This translates into CASSLGQGNTEAFF.